This T cell receptor beta chain was found in a study of blood T cell repertoires in COVID-19. Study summary: The samples span acute and convalescent COVID-19 from the United States, Italy and Spain.

Authors' analysis steps: Scientists estimated how many nucleated cells there were by amplifying reference gene primers. Measured with immunoSEQ multiplex PCR; TCRdb has only the in-frame clones, and not every one. V and J calls and clone size are as listed in that table; D and trimming were resolved from the DNA. The sample lists about 400,000 clones, 70% to 90% occurring once. Germline CDR1 SEHNR, CDR2 FQNEAQ (reference sequence). V lost 2 bases to trimming and J lost 0 bases, with 14 bases between them. This CDR3 has 16 residues. The rearrangement uses TRBV7-9 and TRBJ2-7; possibly TRBD2 for D (6 bases). This clonotype was sampled from a woman between 25 and 40 years old with active or convalescent COVID-19. The sequenced sample consisted of peripheral blood. The CDR3, as DNA: TGTGCCAGCAGCTTACGGGTCGGGGGAAGCTCCTACGAGCAGTACTTC. As protein: CASSLRVGGSSYEQYF.